The 6 T cell receptor beta chains in this list originate from one sample, sequenced in a study of blood T cell repertoires in COVID-19. The repertoire was sequenced with immunoSEQ multiplex PCR; TCRdb's copy has only in-frame clones and lacks some. Of about 120,000 clones in the sample, approximately 80% were seen once. Sequencing input: peripheral blood. Receptor source: a man between 35 and 55 years old with active or convalescent COVID-19.

This chain connects TRBV25-1 to TRBJ2-1; a possible D gene is TRBD2 (5 bases). Germline CDR1 reads MGHDK; CDR2 reads SYGVNS. Trimming took off 8 bases at V and 3 bases at J, with 20 bases between the two ends. The CDR3 covers 16 residues. CDR3 DNA sequence: TGTGCCAGCGCAGCTCTGGCGGGCGTTGGCTACAATGAGCAGTTCTTC. Its protein product is CASAALAGVGYNEQFF.

This clone was detected many times. This chain joins TRBV20-1 and TRBJ2-7; TRBD1 aligns across 7 bases. The CDR3 loop spans 11 amino acids. J was trimmed by 6 bases and V by 5 bases; bases with no gene match: 4. Germline loops: CDR1 DFQATT, CDR2 SNEGSKA (reference sequence). The CDR3 here is CSALQGIEQYF. The CDR3 coding sequence is TGCAGTGCTTTACAGGGGATCGAGCAGTACTTC.

V and J are TRBV25-1 and TRBJ2-1, with 15 bases fitting TRBD2. The trim removed 8 bases at V and 7 bases at J, leaving 15 bases unmatched. The CDR3 runs 18 residues. CDR1 MGHDK and CDR2 SYGVNS come from the germline V gene. The CDR3 DNA reads TGTGCCAGCGGGGGGAAATTGGGACTAGCGGGAGGACTTAATGAGCAGTTCTTC. Residues: CASGGKLGLAGGLNEQFF.

The V gene is TRBV1, the J gene TRBJ2-1; TRBD2 is the table's D call, not checked against the DNA. TRBV1 is noted as a pseudogene. The length of the CDR3 is 12 residues. CDR3 in amino acids: CTSDPSSREQFF. CDR3 DNA: TGCACCAGCGACCCCTCTAGCAGGGAGCAGTTCTTC.

V is TRBV6-5 and J is TRBJ2-7; a weak D match, TRBD2 (5 bases). The CDR3 is 13 amino acids. V was cut by 6 bases and J by 1 base, with 10 bases left in between. Per germline, CDR1 MNHEY and CDR2 SVGAGI. Here the CDR3 reads CASRPTRSYEQYF. The DNA of the CDR3 is TGTGCCAGCAGACCCACTAGATCCTACGAGCAGTACTTC.

The chain has TRBV9 and TRBJ1-1, with 9 bases fitting TRBD1. The V and J ends lost 2 bases and 9 bases, in that order; junction bases with no gene match: 8. CDR1 and CDR2 from the germline V gene are SGDLS and YYNGEE. The CDR3 has 14 residues. CDR3 coding DNA: TGTGCCAGCAGCGTGGCCACAGGGGGCGGGAAAGCTTTCTTT. Its translation is CASSVATGGGKAFF.